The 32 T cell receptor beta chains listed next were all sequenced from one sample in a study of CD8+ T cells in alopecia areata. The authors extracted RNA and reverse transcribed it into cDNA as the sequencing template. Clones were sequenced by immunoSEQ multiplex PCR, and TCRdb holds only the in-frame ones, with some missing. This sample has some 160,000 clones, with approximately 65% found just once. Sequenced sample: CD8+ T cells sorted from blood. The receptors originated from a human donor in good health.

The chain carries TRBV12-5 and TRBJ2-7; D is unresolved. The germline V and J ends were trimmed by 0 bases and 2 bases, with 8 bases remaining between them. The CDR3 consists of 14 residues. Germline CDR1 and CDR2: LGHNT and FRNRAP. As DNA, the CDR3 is TGTGCTAGTGGTTTGGTAAAGGAACCCTACGAGCAGTACTTC. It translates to CASGLVKEPYEQYF.

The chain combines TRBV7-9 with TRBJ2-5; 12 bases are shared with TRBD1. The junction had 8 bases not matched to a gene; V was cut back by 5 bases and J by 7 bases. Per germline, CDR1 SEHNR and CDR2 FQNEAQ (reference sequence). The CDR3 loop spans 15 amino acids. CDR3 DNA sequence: TGTGCCAGCAGCGACCGGGACAGGGGGCTTGGGACCCAGTACTTC. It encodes CASSDRDRGLGTQYF.

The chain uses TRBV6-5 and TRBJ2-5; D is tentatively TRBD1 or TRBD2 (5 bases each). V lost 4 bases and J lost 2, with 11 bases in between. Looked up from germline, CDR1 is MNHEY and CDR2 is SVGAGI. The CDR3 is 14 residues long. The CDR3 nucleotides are TGTGCCAGCAGTTTTATCGGGACGCAAGAGACCCAGTACTTC. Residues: CASSFIGTQETQYF.

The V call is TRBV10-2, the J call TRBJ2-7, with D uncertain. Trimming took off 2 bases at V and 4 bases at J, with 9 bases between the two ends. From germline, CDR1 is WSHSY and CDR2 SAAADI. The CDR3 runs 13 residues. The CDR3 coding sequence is TGCGCCAGCAGTGAGAATAAAAGATACGAGCAGTACTTC. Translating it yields CASSENKRYEQYF.

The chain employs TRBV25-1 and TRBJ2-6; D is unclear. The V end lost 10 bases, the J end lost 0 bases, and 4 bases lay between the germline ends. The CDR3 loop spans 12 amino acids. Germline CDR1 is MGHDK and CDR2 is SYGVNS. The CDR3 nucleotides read TGTGCCACCATCTCTGGGGCCAACGTCCTGACTTTC. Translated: CATISGANVLTF.

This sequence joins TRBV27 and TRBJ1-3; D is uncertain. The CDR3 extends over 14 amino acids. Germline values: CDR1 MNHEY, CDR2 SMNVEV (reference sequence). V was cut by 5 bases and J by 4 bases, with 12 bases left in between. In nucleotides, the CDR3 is TGTGCCAGCAGTGATGAGGGTCCCGGAAACACCATATATTTT. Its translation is CASSDEGPGNTIYF.

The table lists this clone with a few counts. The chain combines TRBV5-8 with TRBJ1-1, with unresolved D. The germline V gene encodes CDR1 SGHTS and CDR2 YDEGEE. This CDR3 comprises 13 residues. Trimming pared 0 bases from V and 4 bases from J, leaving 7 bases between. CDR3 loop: CASSLGIITEAFF. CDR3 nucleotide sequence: TGTGCCAGCAGCTTGGGAATAATCACTGAAGCTTTCTTT.

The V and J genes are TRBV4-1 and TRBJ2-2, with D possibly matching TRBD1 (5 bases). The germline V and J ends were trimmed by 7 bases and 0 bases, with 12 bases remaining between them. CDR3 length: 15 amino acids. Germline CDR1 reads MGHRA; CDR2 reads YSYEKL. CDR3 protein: CASTISTANTGELFF. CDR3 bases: TGCGCCAGCACTATCTCGACAGCGAACACCGGGGAGCTGTTTTTT.

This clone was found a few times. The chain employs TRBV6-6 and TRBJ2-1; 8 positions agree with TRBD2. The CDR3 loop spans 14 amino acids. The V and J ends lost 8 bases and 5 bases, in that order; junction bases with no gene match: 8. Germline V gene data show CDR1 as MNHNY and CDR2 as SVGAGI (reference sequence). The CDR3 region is CASGAGDGHNEQFF. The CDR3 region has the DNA TGTGCCAGCGGAGCGGGAGACGGGCACAATGAGCAGTTCTTC.

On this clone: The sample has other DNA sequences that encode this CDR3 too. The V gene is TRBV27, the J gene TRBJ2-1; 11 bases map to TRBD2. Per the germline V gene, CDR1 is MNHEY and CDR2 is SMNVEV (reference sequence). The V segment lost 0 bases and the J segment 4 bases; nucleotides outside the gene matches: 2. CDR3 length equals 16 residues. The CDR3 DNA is TGTGCCAGCAGTTTATCGGGGACTAGCGGTTACAATGAGCAGTTCTTC. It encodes CASSLSGTSGYNEQFF.

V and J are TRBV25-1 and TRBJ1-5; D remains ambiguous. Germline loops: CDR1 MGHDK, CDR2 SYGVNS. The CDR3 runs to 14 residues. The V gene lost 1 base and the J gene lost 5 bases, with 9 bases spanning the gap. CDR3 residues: CASSESTGYQPQHF. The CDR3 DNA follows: TGTGCCAGCAGTGAATCGACGGGTTATCAGCCCCAGCATTTT.

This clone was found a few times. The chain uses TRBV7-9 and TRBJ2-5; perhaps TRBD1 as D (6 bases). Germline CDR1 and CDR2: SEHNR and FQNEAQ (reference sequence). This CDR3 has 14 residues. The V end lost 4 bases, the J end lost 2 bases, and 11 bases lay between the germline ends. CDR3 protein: CASSSTGNQETQYF. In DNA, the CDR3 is TGTGCCAGCAGCTCCACAGGGAATCAAGAGACCCAGTACTTC.

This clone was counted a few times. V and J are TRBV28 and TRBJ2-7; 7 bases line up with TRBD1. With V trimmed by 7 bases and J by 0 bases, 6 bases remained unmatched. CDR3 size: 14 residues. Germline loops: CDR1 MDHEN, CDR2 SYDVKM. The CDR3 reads CASKETGPSYEQYF. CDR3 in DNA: TGTGCCAGCAAAGAGACAGGGCCCTCCTACGAGCAGTACTTC.

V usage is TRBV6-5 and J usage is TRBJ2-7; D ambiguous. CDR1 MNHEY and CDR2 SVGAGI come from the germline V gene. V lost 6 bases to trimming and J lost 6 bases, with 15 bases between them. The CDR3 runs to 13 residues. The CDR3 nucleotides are TGTGCCAGCAGGGTGCGGTTGTCTGGCGAGCAGTACTTC. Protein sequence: CASRVRLSGEQYF.

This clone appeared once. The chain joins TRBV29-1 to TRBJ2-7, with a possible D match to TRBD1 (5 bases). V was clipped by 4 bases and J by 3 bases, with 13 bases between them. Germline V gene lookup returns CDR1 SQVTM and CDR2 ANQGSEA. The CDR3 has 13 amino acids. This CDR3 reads CSVVKQDSYEQYF. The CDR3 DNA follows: TGCAGCGTTGTGAAACAGGATAGCTACGAGCAGTACTTC.

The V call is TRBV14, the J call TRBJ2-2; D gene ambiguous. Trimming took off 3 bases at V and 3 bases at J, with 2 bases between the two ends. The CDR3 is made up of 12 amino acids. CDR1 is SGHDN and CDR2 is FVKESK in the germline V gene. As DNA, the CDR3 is TGTGCCAGCAGCCAGCACACCGGGGAGCTGTTTTTT. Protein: CASSQHTGELFF.

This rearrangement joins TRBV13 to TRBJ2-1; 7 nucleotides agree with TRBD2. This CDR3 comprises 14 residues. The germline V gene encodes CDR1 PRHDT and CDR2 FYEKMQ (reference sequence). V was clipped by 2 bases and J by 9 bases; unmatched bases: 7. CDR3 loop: CASSLSGLVPEQFF. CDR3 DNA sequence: TGTGCCAGCAGCTTATCTGGACTAGTCCCTGAGCAGTTCTTC.

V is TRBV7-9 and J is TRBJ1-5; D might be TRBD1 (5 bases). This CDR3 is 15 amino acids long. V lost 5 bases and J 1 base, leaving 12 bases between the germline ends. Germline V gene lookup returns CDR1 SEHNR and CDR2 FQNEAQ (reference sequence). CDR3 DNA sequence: TGTGCCAGCAGCACTGACAGAGAAAGCAATCAGCCCCAGCATTTT. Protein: CASSTDRESNQPQHF.

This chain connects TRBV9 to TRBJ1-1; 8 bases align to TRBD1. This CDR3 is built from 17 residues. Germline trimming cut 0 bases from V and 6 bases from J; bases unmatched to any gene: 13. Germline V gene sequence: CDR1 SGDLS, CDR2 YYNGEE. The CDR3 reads CASSVVSGTGYGSEAFF. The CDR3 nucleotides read TGTGCCAGCAGCGTAGTATCGGGGACAGGATACGGTTCTGAAGCTTTCTTT.

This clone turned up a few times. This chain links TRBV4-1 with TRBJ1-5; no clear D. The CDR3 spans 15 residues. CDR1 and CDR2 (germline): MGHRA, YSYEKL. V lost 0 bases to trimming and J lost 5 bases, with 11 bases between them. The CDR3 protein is CASSQDVKRHQPQHF. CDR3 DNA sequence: TGCGCCAGCAGCCAAGATGTCAAGCGGCATCAGCCCCAGCATTTT.

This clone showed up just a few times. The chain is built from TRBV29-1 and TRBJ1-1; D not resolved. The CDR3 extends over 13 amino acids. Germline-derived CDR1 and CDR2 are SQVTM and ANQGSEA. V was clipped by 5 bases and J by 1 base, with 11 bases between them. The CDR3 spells CSVPQAPNTEAFF. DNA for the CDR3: TGCAGCGTTCCTCAGGCTCCGAACACTGAAGCTTTCTTT.

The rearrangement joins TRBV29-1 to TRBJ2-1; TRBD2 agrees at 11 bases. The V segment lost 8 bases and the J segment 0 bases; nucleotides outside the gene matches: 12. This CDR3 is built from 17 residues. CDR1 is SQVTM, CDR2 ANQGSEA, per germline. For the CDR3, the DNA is TGCAGCCATCTCGTGACTAGCGGGACGCCCTCCTACAATGAGCAGTTCTTC. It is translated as CSHLVTSGTPSYNEQFF.

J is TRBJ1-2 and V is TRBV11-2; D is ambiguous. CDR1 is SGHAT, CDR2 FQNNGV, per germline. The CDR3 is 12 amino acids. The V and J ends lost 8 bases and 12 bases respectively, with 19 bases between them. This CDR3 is CASPNEIGGHTF. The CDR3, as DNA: TGTGCCAGCCCTAATGAGATCGGAGGCCACACCTTC.

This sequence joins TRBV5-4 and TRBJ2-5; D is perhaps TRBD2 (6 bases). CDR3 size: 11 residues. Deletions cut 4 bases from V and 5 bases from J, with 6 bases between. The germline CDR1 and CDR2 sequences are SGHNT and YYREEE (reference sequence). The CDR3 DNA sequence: TGTGCCAGCAGCCGGGGGGAGACCCAGTACTTC. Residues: CASSRGETQYF.

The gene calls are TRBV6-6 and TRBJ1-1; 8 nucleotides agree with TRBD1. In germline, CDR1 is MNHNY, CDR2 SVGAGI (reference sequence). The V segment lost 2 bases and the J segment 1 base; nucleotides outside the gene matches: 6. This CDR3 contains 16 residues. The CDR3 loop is CASSYQGAQGNTEAFF. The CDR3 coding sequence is TGTGCCAGCAGTTACCAGGGGGCGCAGGGGAACACTGAAGCTTTCTTT.

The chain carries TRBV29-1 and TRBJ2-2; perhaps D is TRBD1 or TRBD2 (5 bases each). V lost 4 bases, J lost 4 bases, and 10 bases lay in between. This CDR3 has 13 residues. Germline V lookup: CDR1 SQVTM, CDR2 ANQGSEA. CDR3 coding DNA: TGCAGCGTTGCGGGGCGCGGCACCGGGGAGCTGTTTTTT. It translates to CSVAGRGTGELFF.

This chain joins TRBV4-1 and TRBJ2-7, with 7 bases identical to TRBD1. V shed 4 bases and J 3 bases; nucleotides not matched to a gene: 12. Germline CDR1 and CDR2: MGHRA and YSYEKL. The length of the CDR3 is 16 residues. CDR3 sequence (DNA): TGCGCCAGCAGCCCGAAACCGGGACAGCCATACTACGAGCAGTACTTC. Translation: CASSPKPGQPYYEQYF.

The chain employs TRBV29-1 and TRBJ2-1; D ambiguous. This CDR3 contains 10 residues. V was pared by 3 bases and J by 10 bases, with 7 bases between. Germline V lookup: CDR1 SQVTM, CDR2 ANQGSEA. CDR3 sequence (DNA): TGCAGCGTTGATAGGCACGAGCAGTTCTTC. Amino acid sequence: CSVDRHEQFF.

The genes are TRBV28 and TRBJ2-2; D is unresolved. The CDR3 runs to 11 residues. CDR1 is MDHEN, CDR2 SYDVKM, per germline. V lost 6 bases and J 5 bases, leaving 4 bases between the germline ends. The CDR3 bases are TGTGCCAGCAGAAGTACCGGGGAGCTGTTTTTT. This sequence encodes CASRSTGELFF.

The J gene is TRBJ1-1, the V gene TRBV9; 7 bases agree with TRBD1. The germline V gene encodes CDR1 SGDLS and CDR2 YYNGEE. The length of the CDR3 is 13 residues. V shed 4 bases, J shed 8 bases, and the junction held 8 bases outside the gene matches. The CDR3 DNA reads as TGTGCCAGCAGCTTCCAAGACAGGGCAGAAGCTTTCTTT. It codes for CASSFQDRAEAFF.

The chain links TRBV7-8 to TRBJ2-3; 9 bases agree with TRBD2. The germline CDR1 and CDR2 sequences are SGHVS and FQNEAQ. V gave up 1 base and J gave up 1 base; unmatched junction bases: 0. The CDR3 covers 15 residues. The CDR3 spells CASSLGTSGTDTQYF. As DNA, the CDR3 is TGTGCCAGCAGCTTAGGGACTAGCGGCACAGATACGCAGTATTTT. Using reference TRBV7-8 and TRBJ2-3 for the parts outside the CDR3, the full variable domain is GAGVSQSPRYKVAKRGQDVALRCDPISGHVSLFWYQQALGQGPEFLTYFQNEAQLDKSGLPSDRFFAERPEGSVSTLKIQRTQQEDSAVYLCASSLGTSGTDTQYFGPGTRLTVL.

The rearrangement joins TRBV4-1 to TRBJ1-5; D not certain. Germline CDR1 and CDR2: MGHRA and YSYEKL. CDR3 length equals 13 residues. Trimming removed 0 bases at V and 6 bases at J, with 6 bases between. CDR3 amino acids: CASSQDRFQPQHF. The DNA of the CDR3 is TGCGCCAGCAGCCAAGACAGGTTTCAGCCCCAGCATTTT.